This T cell receptor beta chain comes out of a study of T-cell reconstitution after alpha-beta-depleted transplantation in children. The authors prepared the TCRbeta library with unique molecular identifiers. TCRdb re-called the PCR reads through MiXCR, storing one row per CDR3 protein. The repertoire includes about 460,000 distinct CDR3 sequences, over 9.5% of them detected once, and 2% sits in the top ten. CDR3 length equals 11 residues. In germline, CDR1 is SGHKS, CDR2 YYEKEE (reference sequence). This clonotype was observed many times. The junction differs from germline at one of its ends, possibly a read error.

The receptor was isolated from a child younger than 10 with inherited bone marrow failure, due to receive a stem cell transplant. The rearrangement links TRBV5-5 to TRBJ2-5; TRBD2 matches 8 bases. Here the sequenced sample was PBMCs, taken before TCRalphabeta/CD19-depleted stem cell transplant. CDR3 loop: CASSARGTSFF. CDR3 nucleotide sequence: TGTGCCAGCAGCGCACGAGGGACTAGTTTCTTC.